This TCR beta chain was obtained from a study of T cells expressing NK-cell markers. Study-wide context: Sorted CD3+CD56+NKG2C+, CD3+CD56+NKG2C- and CD3+CD56-NKG2C+ T-cell subsets were beta-chain profiled. One of eight sequenced donors was HCMV-seronegative; the other seven were seropositive.

The CDR3 consists of 15 residues. Reanalyzing the 5' RACE reads, TCRdb keeps one entry per CDR3 protein, without DNA. The sample has about 430,000 distinct CDR3 sequences, and its top ten clones hold almost 1.5%. The rearrangement joins TRBV12-3 or TRBV12-4 to TRBJ1-4; TCRdb's D gene call, TRBD1, goes unchecked for lack of DNA. This clonotype originated in a woman between 50 and 59 years old in good health. Sequencing was carried out using blood T cells: a sorted CD56 or NKG2C T cell subset, CD4+ or CD8+ T cells, or bulk PBMC T cells (not recorded which). CDR3: CASSPRDRTNEKLFF.